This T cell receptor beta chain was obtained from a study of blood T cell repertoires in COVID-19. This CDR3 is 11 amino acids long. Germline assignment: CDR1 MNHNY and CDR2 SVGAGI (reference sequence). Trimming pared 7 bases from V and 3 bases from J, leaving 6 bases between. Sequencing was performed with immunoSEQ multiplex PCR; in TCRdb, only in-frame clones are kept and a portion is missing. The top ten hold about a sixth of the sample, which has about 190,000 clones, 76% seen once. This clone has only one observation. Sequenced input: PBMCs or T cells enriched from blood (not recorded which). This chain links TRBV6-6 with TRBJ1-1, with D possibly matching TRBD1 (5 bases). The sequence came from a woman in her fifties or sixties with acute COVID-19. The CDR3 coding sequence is TGTGCCAGCAAAGGGGACACTGAAGCTTTCTTT. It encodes CASKGDTEAFF.